This is a list of T cell receptor beta chains from one sample in a study of T cells in tuberculosis. This table comes from immunoSEQ multiplex PCR, and its TCRdb copy is limited to in-frame clones, with some not included. The sample holds 25,000 or so clones, roughly 90% seen once. The sequencing input was PBMCs. The receptors stem from a donor aged 5-35 years with latent tuberculosis or without tuberculosis infection. Each CDR3 is given with its conserved first and last residue. Each record gives: D gene, V gene, J gene, CDR3 length, CDR3 DNA, CDR3 protein. D genes are given only for firm matches.

.	TRBV7-9	TRBJ2-5	13	TGTGCCAGCAGCCAAGACACCGCCGAGACCCAGTACTTC	CASSQDTAETQYF
TRBD2	TRBV9	TRBJ2-3	18	TGTGCCAGCAGCGCCGGACTAGCGGGAGGATCTAGCACAGATACGCAGTATTTT	CASSAGLAGGSSTDTQYF
TRBD2	TRBV2	TRBJ2-7	14	TGTGCCAGCAGTGAACTAGCGGGGGGCTACGAGCAGTACTTC	CASSELAGGYEQYF
.	TRBV6-5	TRBJ1-2	12	TGTGCCAGCGGGCGGGGGTTGGGTGGCTACACCTTC	CASGRGLGGYTF
TRBD2	TRBV5-1	TRBJ2-1	17	TGCGCCAGCAGCTTGGCCATAGCGGGGCTCTCCTACAATGAGCAGTTCTTC	CASSLAIAGLSYNEQFF
TRBD1	TRBV7-2	TRBJ2-5	15	TGTGCCAGCACCCGGGACAGTCGGGGCCAAGAGACCCAGTACTTC	CASTRDSRGQETQYF
.	TRBV5-1	TRBJ2-5	15	TGCGCCAGCAGCTTCGCAGGACTGCACCAAGAGACCCAGTACTTC	CASSFAGLHQETQYF
TRBD1	TRBV9	TRBJ1-5	15	TGTGCCAGCAGCGCCGACAGGGAAGGCAATCAGCCCCAGCATTTT	CASSADREGNQPQHF
.	TRBV9	TRBJ2-3	15	TGTGCCAGCAGCGTTCTGGCATTAGCACCGGATACGCAGTATTTT	CASSVLALAPDTQYF
TRBD2	TRBV4-3	TRBJ2-3	16	TGCGCCAGCAGCCAAGAACGAGGCGGGGGGGCAGATACGCAGTATTTT	CASSQERGGGADTQYF